The 25 T cell receptor beta chains in this list originate from one sample, sequenced in a study of blood T cell repertoires in COVID-19. Clones were read by immunoSEQ multiplex PCR, and TCRdb kept only the in-frame ones, dropping some. Of some 200,000 clones in the sample, roughly 87% are singletons; the top ten hold about 7%. Input material: PBMCs or T cells enriched from blood (not recorded which). These TCRs come from a man aged 30-40 years in a cohort exposed to, infected with or recovered from COVID-19 (not recorded which).

The rearrangement links TRBV20-1 to TRBJ2-7, with D uncertain. The V end was cut by 3 bases, the J end by 2 bases, with 5 bases between. Germline V lookup: CDR1 DFQATT, CDR2 SNEGSKA (reference sequence). This CDR3 contains 11 residues. The CDR3 here is CSASPTYEQYF. The CDR3 nucleotides are TGCAGTGCTAGCCCCACCTACGAGCAGTACTTC.

The rearrangement joins TRBV24-1 to TRBJ1-4; no firm D call. Trimming shortened V by 2 bases and J by 0 bases, and 6 bases separated the two germline ends. CDR1 and CDR2 from the germline V gene are KGHDR and SFDVKD. CDR3 length equals 15 residues. DNA of the CDR3: TGTGCCACCAGTGATTCACAAGCAACTAATGAAAAACTGTTTTTT. Protein product: CATSDSQATNEKLFF.

The chain carries TRBV11-2 and TRBJ2-7, with a possible D match to TRBD2 (5 bases). Germline V gene lookup returns CDR1 SGHAT and CDR2 FQNNGV. The ends were cut back, 2 bases at V and 0 bases at J, with 20 bases in the middle. There are 18 residues in the CDR3. The chain's CDR3 is CASSLTTRGWGVSYEQYF. In nucleotides, the CDR3 is TGTGCCAGCAGCTTAACAACTCGGGGATGGGGAGTCTCCTACGAGCAGTACTTC.

The genes are TRBV6-1 and TRBJ2-7; a possible D gene is TRBD2 (6 bases). This CDR3 comprises 18 residues. V was cut by 4 bases and J by 0 bases, with 22 bases left in between. The germline V gene encodes CDR1 MNHNS and CDR2 SASEGT. The CDR3 reads CASSGLTPAGLISYEQYF. CDR3 coding DNA: TGTGCCAGCAGTGGCTTAACCCCGGCGGGACTGATCTCCTACGAGCAGTACTTC.

This clone appeared once. This chain uses TRBV29-1 with TRBJ1-2; D uncertain. The CDR3 contains 11 residues. CDR1 is SQVTM and CDR2 is ANQGSEA in the germline V gene. Trimming took off 2 bases at V and 4 bases at J, with 5 bases between the two ends. The CDR3 is CSVESVYGYTF. CDR3 DNA: TGCAGCGTTGAATCTGTCTATGGCTACACCTTC.

This chain joins TRBV7-8 and TRBJ2-7; D gene uncertain. Germline lookup yields CDR1 SGHVS and CDR2 FQNEAQ. Trimming stripped 3 bases from V and 0 bases from J, with 9 bases between. This CDR3 region has 14 residues. The CDR3 reads CASSFGGSSYEQYF. In DNA, the CDR3 is TGTGCCAGCAGCTTTGGCGGAAGCTCCTACGAGCAGTACTTC.

This rearrangement joins TRBV28 to TRBJ2-1; 8 bases are shared with TRBD1. This CDR3 is built from 15 residues. J gave up 5 bases and V 4 bases, and 7 bases lay outside the gene matches. The germline gives CDR1 MDHEN, CDR2 SYDVKM. The CDR3 bases are TGTGCCAGCAGTTCGCAGGGGGCTCAAGACAATGAGCAGTTCTTC. It is translated as CASSSQGAQDNEQFF.

The chain is built from TRBV6-5 and TRBJ1-3; TRBD1 aligns across 8 bases. Germline CDR1 reads MNHEY; CDR2 reads SVGAGI. The CDR3 is 16 amino acids. With V trimmed by 4 bases and J by 0 bases, 5 bases remained unmatched. CDR3: CASSFRQGFSGNTIYF. The CDR3 nucleotides are TGTGCCAGCAGTTTCCGACAGGGGTTCTCTGGAAACACCATATATTTT.

The J gene is TRBJ2-1, the V gene TRBV5-3; TRBD2 matches 9 bases. TRBV5-3 qualifies as an ORF whose function is uncertain. V was clipped by 4 bases and J by 7 bases; unmatched bases: 6. The CDR3 spans 14 residues. CDR3 residues: CARSTSGRRNEQFF. In nucleotides, the CDR3 is TGTGCCAGAAGCACCAGCGGGAGGAGAAATGAGCAGTTCTTC.

The gene calls are TRBV18 and TRBJ2-1; 7 nucleotides agree with TRBD2. The CDR3 is made up of 15 amino acids. Losses at the gene ends were 3 bases for V and 3 bases for J; bases not matched to a gene: 5. CDR1 and CDR2 (germline): KGHSH, LQKENI. The CDR3 spells CASSPDLAVYNEQFF. The CDR3, as DNA: TGTGCCAGCTCACCGGATCTAGCGGTCTACAATGAGCAGTTCTTC.

This rearrangement joins TRBV28 to TRBJ2-1; tentative D call: TRBD2 (6 bases). This CDR3 is 17 amino acids long. Germline CDR1 reads MDHEN; CDR2 reads SYDVKM. The V and J ends lost 3 bases and 0 bases respectively, with 15 bases between them. The CDR3, as DNA: TGTGCCAGCAGTTTGGTGGGACTGGTTAGCTCCTACAATGAGCAGTTCTTC. Translating it yields CASSLVGLVSSYNEQFF. The variable domain in full, completed from reference TRBV28 and TRBJ2-1, reads DVKVTQSSRYLVKRTGEKVFLECVQDMDHENMFWYRQDPGLGLRLIYFSYDVKMKEKGDIPEGYSVSREKKERFSLILESASTNQTSMYLCASSLVGLVSSYNEQFFGPGTRLTVL.

The CDR3 is CASSLGGRSNEQFF. CDR3 DNA: TGTGCCAGCAGCTTAGGCGGGAGGAGCAATGAGCAGTTCTTC. The chain is built from TRBV11-2 and TRBJ2-1, with TRBD2 identical over 8 bases. The CDR3 length is 14 residues. Germline trimming cut 1 base from V and 6 bases from J; bases unmatched to any gene: 2. The germline V gene encodes CDR1 SGHAT and CDR2 FQNNGV.

The chain couples TRBV7-6 to TRBJ2-5; 7 nucleotides match TRBD2. CDR3 length: 16 residues. V shed 0 bases and J 1 base; nucleotides not matched to a gene: 5. Germline assignment: CDR1 SGHVS and CDR2 FNYEAQ. CDR3 coding DNA: TGTGCCAGCAGCTTAGCGCCAGCGGGGAGCCAAGAGACCCAGTACTTC. Amino acid sequence: CASSLAPAGSQETQYF.

This chain uses TRBV14 with TRBJ2-4; D is possibly TRBD2 (7 bases). CDR1 and CDR2 from the germline V gene are SGHDN and FVKESK. The CDR3 extends over 14 amino acids. Between the trimmed V and J ends, which lost 8 bases and 3 bases, there was a span of 14 bases. CDR3 nucleotides: TGTGCCAGCCACAAGGGGGGGGACAAAAACATTCAGTACTTC. It encodes CASHKGGDKNIQYF.

This clone was recorded once. The rearrangement links TRBV6-2 or TRBV6-3 to TRBJ1-5, with 12 bases aligning to TRBD1. The germline CDR1 and CDR2 sequences are MNHEY and SVGEGT. With 5 bases clipped from V and 14 bases from J, the junction kept 13 bases outside the gene matches. The CDR3 length is 15 residues. The CDR3: CASSPLPPGTGGKHF. CDR3 nucleotide sequence: TGTGCCAGCAGTCCGCTACCTCCAGGGACAGGGGGCAAGCATTTT.

Only a few counts were recorded for this clone. This chain joins TRBV2 and TRBJ2-7; 12 bases agree with TRBD2. Germline trimming cut 6 bases from V and 4 bases from J; bases unmatched to any gene: 16. Germline loops: CDR1 SNHLY, CDR2 FYNNEI. CDR3 size: 18 residues. In DNA, the CDR3 is TGTGCCAGCAGCGCCCCGGGACTAGCGGGTAGGGGGCTTTACGAGCAGTACTTC. Protein product: CASSAPGLAGRGLYEQYF.

This chain connects TRBV4-1 to TRBJ2-5, with 9 bases matching TRBD1. With 3 bases clipped from V and 5 bases from J, the junction kept 4 bases outside the gene matches. CDR1 and CDR2 from the germline V gene are MGHRA and YSYEKL. The CDR3 extends over 14 amino acids. The CDR3 nucleotides read TGCGCCAGCAGCCACGCGACAGGGGGGGAGACCCAGTACTTC. Translated, it gives CASSHATGGETQYF.

The V call is TRBV10-1, the J call TRBJ1-5, with 10 bases identical to TRBD1. The germline CDR1 and CDR2 sequences are WNHNN and SYGVQD (reference sequence). The CDR3 runs to 15 residues. The V and J ends lost 4 bases and 7 bases, in that order; junction bases with no gene match: 7. CDR3 residues: CASSASRQGAQPQHF. The CDR3 nucleotides read TGCGCCAGCAGTGCGTCCCGACAGGGGGCCCAGCCCCAGCATTTT.

V usage is TRBV4-1 and J usage is TRBJ1-1, with D hard to call. Germline V gene sequence: CDR1 MGHRA, CDR2 YSYEKL. V was shortened by 3 bases and J by 4 bases, with 15 bases between the two germline ends. The CDR3 sequence is 15 residues long. Here the CDR3 reads CASSQGRFSATEAFF. CDR3 nucleotide sequence: TGCGCCAGCAGCCAGGGCAGGTTCTCAGCCACTGAAGCTTTCTTT.

The CDR3 DNA reads as TGTGCCAGCAGCCCCCGGGAGCGGGACTCCTACGAGCAGTACTTC. Protein product: CASSPRERDSYEQYF. V and J are TRBV5-4 and TRBJ2-7, with 7 nucleotides matching TRBD2. Unmatched junction bases numbered 7, after V lost 4 bases and J lost 0 bases. The CDR3 spans 15 residues. The germline CDR1 and CDR2 sequences are SGHNT and YYREEE (reference sequence).

This sequence joins TRBV19 and TRBJ2-2, with 11 bases identical to TRBD1. This CDR3 region has 16 residues. V was pared by 5 bases and J by 3 bases, with 5 bases of the junction left unmatched. Per germline, CDR1 LNHDA and CDR2 SQIVND (reference sequence). CDR3 coding DNA: TGTGCCAGTAGTGAACGGACAGGGGGCGACACCGGGGAGCTGTTTTTT. Its translation: CASSERTGGDTGELFF.

The chain links TRBV10-1 to TRBJ1-4; no firm D call. The CDR3 is 13 amino acids. V was shortened by 3 bases and J by 7 bases, with 9 bases between the two germline ends. Germline V gives CDR1 WNHNN, CDR2 SYGVQD (reference sequence). The CDR3 loop is CASSDSRGEKLFF. In DNA, the CDR3 is TGCGCCAGCAGTGATAGTCGAGGTGAAAAACTGTTTTTT.

The CDR3 spells CASTRPCLGETQYF. In nucleotides, the CDR3 is TGTGCCAGTACGAGGCCCTGCCTCGGAGAGACCCAGTACTTC. This sequence joins TRBV19 and TRBJ2-5; no clear D. The germline V gene has CDR1 LNHDA and CDR2 SQIVND (reference sequence). The V and J ends lost 7 bases and 4 bases respectively, with 16 bases between them. This CDR3 has 14 residues.

This clone has only a few counts. The V gene is TRBV11-2, the J gene TRBJ1-3, with 9 bases lining up with TRBD1. The germline gives CDR1 SGHAT, CDR2 FQNNGV. The trim removed 4 bases at V and 2 bases at J, leaving 6 bases unmatched. CDR3 length: 16 amino acids. CDR3 loop: CASSSPWTGAGNTIYF. For the CDR3, the DNA is TGTGCCAGCAGCTCCCCCTGGACAGGGGCTGGAAACACCATATATTTT.

The CDR3 is CASRKDAGGYTF. The CDR3 bases are TGTGCCAGCAGAAAAGACGCAGGTGGCTACACCTTC. The chain recombines TRBV12-3 or TRBV12-4 with TRBJ1-2, with D unclear. Trimming shortened V by 6 bases and J by 7 bases, and 12 bases separated the two germline ends. The CDR3 is made up of 12 amino acids.